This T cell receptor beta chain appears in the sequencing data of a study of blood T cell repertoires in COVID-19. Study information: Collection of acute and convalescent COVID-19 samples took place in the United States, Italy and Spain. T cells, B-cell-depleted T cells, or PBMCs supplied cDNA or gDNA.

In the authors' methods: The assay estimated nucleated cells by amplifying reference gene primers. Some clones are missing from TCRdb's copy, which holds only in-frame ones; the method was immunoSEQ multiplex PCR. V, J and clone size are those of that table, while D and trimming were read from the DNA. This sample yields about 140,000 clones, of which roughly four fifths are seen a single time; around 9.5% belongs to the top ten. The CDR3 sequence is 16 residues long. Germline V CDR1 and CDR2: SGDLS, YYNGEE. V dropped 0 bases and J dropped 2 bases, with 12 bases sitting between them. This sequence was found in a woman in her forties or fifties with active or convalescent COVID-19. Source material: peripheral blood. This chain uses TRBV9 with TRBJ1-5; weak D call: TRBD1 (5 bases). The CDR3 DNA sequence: TGTGCCAGCAGCGTAGATGGGGGGGAAGGCAATCAGCCCCAGCATTTT. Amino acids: CASSVDGGEGNQPQHF.